This record covers a single TCR beta chain. The CDR3 covers 14 residues. The germline CDR1 and CDR2 sequences are MNHNS and SASEGT. The V gene end was trimmed by 6 bases and the J gene end by 8 bases; junction bases not matched to a gene: 11. The data stem from a study of high-grade serous ovarian cancer treatment subgroups. The overall study: Each sample yielded on average roughly 7,000 unique TCR beta rearrangements from more than 13,000 reads.

Tumor samples were obtained before definitive surgery or chemotherapy. Only in-frame clones appear in the TCRdb table, and some are missing; sequencing was by immunoSEQ multiplex PCR. The table lists about 10,000 clones, 55% to 70% of them singletons. The chain employs TRBV6-1 and TRBJ2-7; 9 bases map to TRBD1. Sequenced: tumor tissue. The TCR comes from a human donor with high-grade serous ovarian cancer. The CDR3 spells CASSLGQGDGKQYF. In DNA form, the CDR3 reads TGTGCCAGCAGCCTGGGACAGGGCGACGGGAAGCAGTACTTC.